The clone carrying this T cell receptor (beta chain) has a single count. The same CDR3 can be traced to other DNA sequences in this sample. This sample is drawn from a study of technical replicates of blood from four donors. CDR3 length: 14 amino acids. The V gene end was trimmed by 6 bases and the J gene end by 2 bases; junction bases not matched to a gene: 7. Germline CDR1 is MDHEN and CDR2 is SYDVKM. TCRdb's table, derived via immunoSEQ multiplex PCR, lists solely in-frame clones and lacks some. The table includes about 81,000 clones, 90% to 96% detected once. The J gene is TRBJ2-7, the V gene TRBV28; 7 positions agree with TRBD1. This receptor was taken from a human donor in good health. Sequencing was performed on T cells isolated from PBMCs. The DNA of the CDR3 is TGTGCCAGCAGCTTAGGACAGGCCCCCTACGAGCAGTACTTC. This sequence encodes CASSLGQAPYEQYF.